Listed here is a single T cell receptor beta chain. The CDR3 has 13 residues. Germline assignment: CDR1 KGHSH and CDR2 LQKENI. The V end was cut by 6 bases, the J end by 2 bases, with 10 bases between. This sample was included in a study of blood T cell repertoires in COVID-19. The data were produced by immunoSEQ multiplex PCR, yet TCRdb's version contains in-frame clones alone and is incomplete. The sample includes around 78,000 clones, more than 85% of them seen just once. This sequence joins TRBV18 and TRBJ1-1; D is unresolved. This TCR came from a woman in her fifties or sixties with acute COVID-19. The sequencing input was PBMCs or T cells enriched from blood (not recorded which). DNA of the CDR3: TGTGCCAGCTCGCCCGGGTTTAACACTGAAGCTTTCTTT. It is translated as CASSPGFNTEAFF.